Given below is one T cell receptor (beta chain) in context. Its antigen is undetermined. Germline V lookup: CDR1 ENHRY, CDR2 SYGVKD. The CDR3 is 14 amino acids. The V and J ends lost 2 bases and 4 bases respectively, with 12 bases between them. TCRdb redid the calling of the RT-PCR reads with MiXCR, one entry per CDR3 protein. The sample lists hundreds of thousands of distinct CDR3 sequences, approximately 11% occurring once. This specimen belongs to a study of response to subunit inactivated influenza vaccine. Study observations and caveats: Seasonal influenza vaccination, on each occasion, was suggested by the authors to recruit few new T cells.

The clonotype was recovered from a man aged 50 to 59 who received an inactivated influenza vaccine. The rearrangement joins TRBV10-3 to TRBJ2-7; D ambiguous. Sample: PBMCs from blood, taken 35 to 45 days after vaccination. CDR3 bases: TGTGCCATCAGTGAGAGAGCGAAAGCTTACGAGCAGTACTTC. Its protein product is CAISERAKAYEQYF.